What follows are 25 T cell receptor beta chains derived from one specimen sequenced in a study of beta chain features in type 1 diabetes. General study findings and limits: When Type 1 diabetes patients were examined, their TCRB CDR3s proved moderately but significantly shorter in all four CD4+ subsets.

What these receptors recognize is not known. The entirety of the isolated RNA underwent reverse transcription, so expressed TCRB transcripts were sequenced. Assay: immunoSEQ multiplex PCR; the TCRdb copy retains only in-frame clones and omits some. The repertoire has some 240,000 clones, approximately 16% of them found once; the top ten carry about 0.078%. The specimen was naive CD4+ T cells from blood. These receptors were taken from a young man with type 1 diabetes.

This chain joins TRBV12-2 and TRBJ1-5. TRBV12-2 is a known pseudogene. The CDR3 length is 13 residues. The chain's CDR3 is CAMGRIGHQPQHF. For the CDR3, the DNA is TGTGCAATGGGTAGGATCGGGCATCAGCCCCAGCATTTT.

This clone has a handful of counts. The chain carries TRBV15 and TRBJ2-3, with 8 bases fitting TRBD1. There are 15 residues in the CDR3. Germline assignment: CDR1 LNHNV and CDR2 YYDKDF (reference sequence). The ends lost 0 bases at V and 9 bases at J; junction bases unmatched: 8. CDR3 bases: TGTGCCACCAGCAGAGATCTCGGGCAGGGGGCAACGCAGTATTTT. Its translation: CATSRDLGQGATQYF. The full variable domain, in which reference TRBV15 and TRBJ2-3 provide the parts outside the CDR3, is DAMVIQNPRYQVTQFGKPVTLSCSQTLNHNVMYWYQQKSSQAPKLLFHYYDKDFNNEADTPDNFQSRRPNTSFCFLDIRSPGLGDTAMYLCATSRDLGQGATQYFGPGTRLTVL.

This clone was seen only a few times. The chain recombines TRBV29-1 with TRBJ2-7; 7 positions agree with TRBD2. Germline V CDR1 and CDR2: SQVTM, ANQGSEA. The CDR3 length is 14 residues. V shed 4 bases and J 0 bases; nucleotides not matched to a gene: 6. CDR3 region: CSVGFLAASYEQYF. The CDR3 bases are TGCAGCGTTGGATTCCTAGCGGCCTCCTACGAGCAGTACTTC.

This clone has only a few counts. V usage is TRBV29-1 and J usage is TRBJ1-1; D unresolved. Germline lookup yields CDR1 SQVTM and CDR2 ANQGSEA. The V and J ends lost 7 bases and 0 bases respectively, with 3 bases between them. This CDR3 has 10 residues. This CDR3 is CSAMNTEAFF. CDR3 in DNA: TGCAGCGCCATGAACACTGAAGCTTTCTTT. Filled out from reference TRBV29-1 and TRBJ1-1, the complete variable domain reads SAVISQKPSRDICQRGTSLTIQCQVDSQVTMMFWYRQQPGQSLTLIATANQGSEATYESGFVIDKFPISRPNLTFSTLTVSNMSPEDSSIYLCSAMNTEAFFGQGTRLTVV.

This clone came up a few times. This sequence joins TRBV20-1 and TRBJ2-7; no firm D call. This CDR3 spans 11 amino acids. V lost 6 bases to trimming and J lost 2 bases, with 8 bases between them. Germline CDR1 and CDR2: DFQATT and SNEGSKA (reference sequence). The CDR3 sequence: CSADGPYEQYF. The CDR3 nucleotides read TGCAGTGCAGACGGACCCTACGAGCAGTACTTC.

As regards this clone: The sample has other DNA sequences that encode this CDR3 too. V usage is TRBV29-1 and J usage is TRBJ2-3, with unresolved D. Germline CDR1 SQVTM, CDR2 ANQGSEA. V dropped 3 bases and J dropped 0 bases, with 4 bases sitting between them. The CDR3 sequence is 12 residues long. The CDR3 is CSVDPSTDTQYF. In DNA, the CDR3 is TGCAGCGTTGACCCTAGCACAGATACGCAGTATTTT.

V gene TRBV10-2 combines with J gene TRBJ2-1; a possible D gene is TRBD2 (5 bases). The CDR3 covers 12 residues. CDR1 is WSHSY and CDR2 is SAAADI in the germline V gene. V was trimmed by 6 bases and J by 4 bases, leaving 7 bases between them. The CDR3 sequence is CASREEYNEQFF. In nucleotides, the CDR3 is TGCGCCAGCAGGGAGGAGTACAATGAGCAGTTCTTC.

V is TRBV10-3 and J is TRBJ2-2, with a possible D match to TRBD2 (5 bases). Germline CDR1 reads ENHRY; CDR2 reads SYGVKD. The CDR3 consists of 16 residues. Between the trimmed V and J ends, which lost 0 bases and 1 base, there was a span of 9 bases. CDR3 protein: CAISESTRGNTGELFF. For the CDR3, the DNA is TGTGCCATCAGTGAGTCAACCCGGGGGAACACCGGGGAGCTGTTTTTT.

There are a few counts of this clone. The chain joins TRBV9 to TRBJ2-1; 9 nucleotides line up with TRBD2. V shed 6 bases, J shed 8 bases, and the junction held 12 bases outside the gene matches. Germline V CDR1 and CDR2: SGDLS, YYNGEE. This CDR3 region has 15 residues. The CDR3 region is CASNIAGAGSDEQFF. The CDR3 nucleotides are TGTGCCAGCAACATAGCGGGAGCGGGTTCGGATGAGCAGTTCTTC.

The chain uses TRBV4-2 and TRBJ2-2; 8 nucleotides match TRBD2. This CDR3 has 16 residues. Germline lookup yields CDR1 LGHNA and CDR2 YNFKEQ. Unmatched junction bases numbered 1, after V lost 1 base and J lost 0 bases. CDR3 amino acids: CASSQGSGTNTGELFF. The CDR3 nucleotides read TGTGCCAGCAGCCAAGGTAGCGGGACGAACACCGGGGAGCTGTTTTTT.

This clone was counted between two and nine times. The chain couples TRBV7-2 to TRBJ2-3; 9 bases are a match to TRBD2. Germline CDR1 is SGHTA and CDR2 is FQGNSA. This CDR3 has 15 amino acids. The trim removed 3 bases at V and 2 bases at J, leaving 3 bases unmatched. CDR3 in amino acids: CASSFRTSATDTQYF. CDR3 DNA: TGTGCCAGCAGCTTTAGGACTAGCGCCACAGATACGCAGTATTTT.

This CDR3 reads CASSQALGRRHLEGSYNEQFF. CDR3 coding DNA: TGTGCCAGCAGCCAAGCCTTGGGACGACGCCATCTCGAGGGCTCCTACAATGAGCAGTTCTTC. V is TRBV4-2 and J is TRBJ2-1, with D possibly being TRBD1 or TRBD2 (5 bases each). The CDR3 covers 21 residues. Germline V gene sequence: CDR1 LGHNA, CDR2 YNFKEQ. Trimming took off 1 base at V and 0 bases at J, with 25 bases between the two ends.

The sample holds a few counts of this clone. The chain uses TRBV29-1 and TRBJ2-7; 7 positions agree with TRBD1. This CDR3 contains 12 residues. The germline gives CDR1 SQVTM, CDR2 ANQGSEA. Losses at the gene ends were 7 bases for V and 3 bases for J; bases not matched to a gene: 6. The chain's CDR3 is CSAMGQSYEQYF. The CDR3 region has the DNA TGCAGCGCCATGGGACAGAGCTACGAGCAGTACTTC.

CDR3 sequence reads: CASSSDGGTDTQYF. The CDR3 DNA reads as TGTGCCAGCAGTTCGGACGGGGGGACAGATACGCAGTATTTT. The chain links TRBV11-3 to TRBJ2-3; 7 bases agree with TRBD2. This CDR3 is 14 amino acids long. With 6 bases clipped from V and 3 bases from J, the junction kept 6 bases outside the gene matches. The V gene's germline CDR1 is SGHNT and CDR2 YENEEA.

This clone was observed a handful of times. This sequence joins TRBV30 and TRBJ2-1; TRBD2 agrees at 13 bases. This CDR3 comprises 15 residues. Looked up from germline, CDR1 is GTSNPN and CDR2 is SVGIG (reference sequence). V lost 2 bases to trimming and J lost 6 bases; unmatched junction nucleotides: 4. For the CDR3, the DNA is TGTGCCTGGAGTCTTGGACTAGCGGGAGTCAATGAGCAGTTCTTC. Its translation: CAWSLGLAGVNEQFF.

Only a few counts were recorded for this clone. The chain employs TRBV28 and TRBJ1-2, with D maybe TRBD1 (5 bases). Germline V gene lookup returns CDR1 MDHEN and CDR2 SYDVKM. The length of the CDR3 is 15 residues. With 6 bases removed from V and 4 bases from J, the gap between germline ends came to 18 bases. The CDR3 DNA follows: TGTGCCAGCAGCTCGCTGGGGGACGGATCCTATGGCTACACCTTC. It yields the protein CASSSLGDGSYGYTF.

This clone was observed a handful of times. Other nucleotide sequences in the sample specify the same CDR3. The chain combines TRBV7-2 with TRBJ2-7; TRBD1 agrees at 9 bases. V gave up 6 bases and J gave up 3 bases; unmatched junction bases: 6. This CDR3 is 14 amino acids long. The germline V gene has CDR1 SGHTA and CDR2 FQGNSA. DNA for the CDR3: TGTGCCAGCAGTTTGGACAGGGGTTACTACGAGCAGTACTTC. It translates to CASSLDRGYYEQYF.

Written as DNA, the CDR3 is TGTGCCATCAGTGAAGACAGGGGATATGGCTACACCTTC. Translating gives CAISEDRGYGYTF. The V gene is TRBV10-3, the J gene TRBJ1-2, with 8 nucleotides matching TRBD1. The CDR3 is 13 residues long. The junction had 2 bases not matched to a gene; V was cut back by 3 bases and J by 5 bases. The germline V gene has CDR1 ENHRY and CDR2 SYGVKD.

The V call is TRBV7-2, the J call TRBJ2-4; D might be TRBD2 (6 bases). The ends were cut back, 3 bases at V and 3 bases at J, with 12 bases in the middle. The germline gives CDR1 SGHTA, CDR2 FQGNSA. The CDR3 runs 15 residues. Written as DNA, the CDR3 is TGTGCCAGCAGCTTCTGGCGGGACCTCAAAAACATTCAGTACTTC. Amino acids: CASSFWRDLKNIQYF.

J is TRBJ2-5 and V is TRBV5-4, with 8 nucleotides matching TRBD1. V trimming: 4 bases; J trimming: 2 bases; junction bases outside the gene matches: 4. Germline assignment: CDR1 SGHNT and CDR2 YYREEE (reference sequence). The CDR3 totals 14 residues. CDR3 loop: CASSPGGVQETQYF. The CDR3 DNA sequence: TGTGCCAGCAGCCCAGGGGGCGTTCAAGAGACCCAGTACTTC.

This clone was seen more than once but under ten times. The chain combines TRBV2 with TRBJ2-5; 8 bases are a match to TRBD1. Germline V gene sequence: CDR1 SNHLY, CDR2 FYNNEI. V was pared by 8 bases and J by 1 base, with 9 bases of the junction left unmatched. This CDR3 has 15 residues. CDR3 sequence reads: CASVETGVIQETQYF. Written as DNA, the CDR3 is TGTGCCAGCGTCGAGACAGGGGTTATCCAAGAGACCCAGTACTTC.

The chain carries TRBV7-9 and TRBJ1-2; no reliable D call. V lost 5 bases and J 2 bases, leaving 0 bases between the germline ends. CDR1 is SEHNR, CDR2 FQNEAQ, per germline (reference sequence). The CDR3 length is 10 residues. The chain's CDR3 is CASSNYGYTF. The CDR3, as DNA: TGTGCCAGCAGCAACTATGGCTACACCTTC.

This clone came up a few times. The rearrangement joins TRBV9 to TRBJ2-1, with 7 bases that match TRBD1. Trimming at V came to 3 bases and at J to 0 bases, leaving 3 bases not matched to a gene. This CDR3 has 15 amino acids. The germline CDR1 and CDR2 sequences are SGDLS and YYNGEE. CDR3 sequence (DNA): TGTGCCAGCAGCGAAAACAGGGGCTCCTACAATGAGCAGTTCTTC. Residues: CASSENRGSYNEQFF.

This chain joins TRBV18 and TRBJ2-1; TRBD2 aligns across 11 bases. The CDR3 extends over 16 amino acids. Losses at the gene ends were 4 bases for V and 9 bases for J; bases not matched to a gene: 11. CDR1 is KGHSH, CDR2 LQKENI, per germline. CDR3 DNA: TGTGCCAGCTCACTCTTACTAGCGGGAGTTGTAGGTGAGCAGTTCTTC. Translated, it gives CASSLLLAGVVGEQFF. Combining the CDR3 with reference TRBV18 and TRBJ2-1 gives the whole variable domain NAGVMQNPRHLVRRRGQEARLRCSPMKGHSHVYWYRQLPEEGLKFMVYLQKENIIDESGMPKERFSAEFPKEGPSILRIQQVVRGDSAAYFCASSLLLAGVVGEQFFGPGTRLTVL.

The chain recombines TRBV12-5 with TRBJ2-1; D gene unclear. Germline CDR1 is LGHNT and CDR2 is FRNRAP. The CDR3 has 13 residues. Trimming removed 4 bases from V and 5 bases from J, with 9 bases in between. This chain's CDR3 is CASGSEKDNEQFF. CDR3 sequence (DNA): TGTGCTAGTGGTTCGGAGAAGGACAATGAGCAGTTCTTC.